Sequencing of this T cell receptor (beta chain) was carried out in a study of T cells after yellow fever vaccination (dated by TCRdb to the late 2010s). Some background on the complete study: Libraries from fractions with low cell numbers were prepared with the SMART-Seq v4 Ultra Low Input RNA kit. To follow T-cell clones before and after both primary and booster YFV17D yellow fever vaccination, bulk TCR alpha and beta repertoires underwent longitudinal sequencing. Two healthy male donors, one aged 18 to 29 and one aged 30 to 40 years, were included in the cohort. Blood was collected at multiple timepoints before and after primary and secondary immunization, and bulk PBMC replicates and cell subsets were isolated.

This clonotype was detected a few times. No antigen is known for it. Base quality data are lacking; no much larger clone is found one base away. The CDR3 starts with the cysteine, ends with the phenylalanine, and has 13 residues. The sequence is cut down to CDR3 DNA, 39 bases in frame from base 1. Trimming at the junction amounts to 6 bases on V and 2 bases on J, and the germline ends lie 9 bases apart. Sequencing took place on an Illumina NovaSeq 6000. TCR cDNA was made using 5'RACE template switching, a step that added a universal primer site and unique molecular identifiers. Priming of cDNA synthesis was performed from both the TCR alpha and TCR beta constant segments. Libraries were amplified in two PCR steps, with sample barcodes and sequencing adapters added in the second step. Sequencing of libraries was performed on Illumina HiSeq 2500 (2x100 bp) or NovaSeq (2x150 bp). Per the original workflow: MIGEC was used to demultiplex reads and collapse the reads into UMI consensus sequences, and MiXCR was used for V(D)J alignment. Clonotypes responding to the vaccine were identified with edgeR on replicate PBMC samples, with the criteria of FDR below 0.01 and a log2 fold change above 5 up to day 15. CD4 or CD8 identity was assigned to each bulk clonotype according to whether the clonotype was present at higher abundance in the sequenced CD4 repertoire or the sequenced CD8 repertoire. In-frame beta chains were kept once TCRdb had trimmed the public reads at Q25 with fastp and called clones with MiXCR. Each CDR3 protein appears once, grouped with its most common genes and DNA. TCRdb, not the authors, supplied the V and J calls. The sample table holds 100,000 to 150,000 distinct CDR3 sequences, of which approximately 16% were seen once. The ten largest clones take up roughly 41% of the sample.

In the paper's terms, the treatment or condition label means: live attenuated yellow fever vaccine strain. PBMCs were isolated from peripheral blood using a standard Ficoll-Paque protocol. CD4 and CD8 T-cell fractions were isolated with Dynabeads CD4 and CD8 positive selection kits. TriZol was used to extract RNA from bulk PBMCs, from CD4 and CD8 fractions, and from dextramer-positive and dextramer-negative fractions. Findings and caveats that apply to the study as a whole: After the booster, most of the clones that had expanded following primary vaccination were detected again (almost 98% of CD4 and 80% to 90% of CD8), which suggests that memory was broadly maintained. Computational filtering was required because FACS-sorted repertoires could contain abundant contaminating clonotypes from the bulk population. Because the study included only a couple of donors, the extent to which the findings can be generalized is limited. A small share of clonotypes was detected in both CD4 and CD8 compartments, with the overlap likely arising from convergent recombination. The secondary T-cell response was weaker than the primary response but faster, peaking on day 5 instead of day 15.

This clonotype was sampled from a man aged 18 to 29 who received the YFV17D yellow fever vaccine. Rearrangement joined TRBV12-3 or TRBV12-4 to TRBJ2-3; D gene: possibly TRBD2, on 5 matching bases. The material was CD8+ T cells sorted from PBMCs, obtained 5 days after the yellow fever booster vaccination. Here the CDR3 is given as CASSRLYTDTQYF. The sequenced DNA is TGTGCCAGCAGCCGACTATACACAGATACGCAGTATTTT.